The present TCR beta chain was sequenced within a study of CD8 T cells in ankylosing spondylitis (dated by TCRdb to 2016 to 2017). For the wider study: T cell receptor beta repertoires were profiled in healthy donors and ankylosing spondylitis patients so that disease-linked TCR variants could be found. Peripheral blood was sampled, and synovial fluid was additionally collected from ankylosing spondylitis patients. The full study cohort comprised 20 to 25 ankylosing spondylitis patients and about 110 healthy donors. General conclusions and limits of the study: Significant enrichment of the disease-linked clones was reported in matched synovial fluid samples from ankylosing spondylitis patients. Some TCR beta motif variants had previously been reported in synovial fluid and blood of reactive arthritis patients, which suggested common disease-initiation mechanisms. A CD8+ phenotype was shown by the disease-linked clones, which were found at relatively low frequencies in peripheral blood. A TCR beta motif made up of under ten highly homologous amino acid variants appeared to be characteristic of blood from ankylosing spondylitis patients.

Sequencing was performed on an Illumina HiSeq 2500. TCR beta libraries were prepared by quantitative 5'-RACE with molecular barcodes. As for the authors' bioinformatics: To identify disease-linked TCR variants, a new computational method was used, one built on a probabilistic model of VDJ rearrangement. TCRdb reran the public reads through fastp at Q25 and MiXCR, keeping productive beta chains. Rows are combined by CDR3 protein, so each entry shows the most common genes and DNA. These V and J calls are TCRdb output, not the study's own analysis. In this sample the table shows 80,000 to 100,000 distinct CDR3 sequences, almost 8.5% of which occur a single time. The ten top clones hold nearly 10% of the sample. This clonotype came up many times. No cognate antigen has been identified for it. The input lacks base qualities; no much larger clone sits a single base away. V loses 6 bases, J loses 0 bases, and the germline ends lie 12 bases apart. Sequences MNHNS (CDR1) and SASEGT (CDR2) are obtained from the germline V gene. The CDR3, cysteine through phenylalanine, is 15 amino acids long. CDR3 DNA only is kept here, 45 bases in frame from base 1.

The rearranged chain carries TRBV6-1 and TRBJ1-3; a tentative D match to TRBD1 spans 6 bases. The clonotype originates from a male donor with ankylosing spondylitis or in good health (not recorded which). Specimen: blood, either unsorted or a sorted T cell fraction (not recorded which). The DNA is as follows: TGTGCCAGCAGAAACGACAGGAGCTCTGGAAACACCATATATTTT. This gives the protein CASRNDRSSGNTIYF.